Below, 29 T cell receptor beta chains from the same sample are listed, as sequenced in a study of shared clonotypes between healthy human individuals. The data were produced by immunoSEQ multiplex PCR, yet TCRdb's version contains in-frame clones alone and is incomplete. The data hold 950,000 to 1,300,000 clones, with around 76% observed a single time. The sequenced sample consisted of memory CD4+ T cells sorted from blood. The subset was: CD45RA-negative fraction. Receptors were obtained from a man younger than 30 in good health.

This chain's CDR3 is CSVAAGTGQETQYF. The CDR3 bases are TGCAGCGTTGCAGCAGGGACAGGGCAAGAGACCCAGTACTTC. The rearrangement uses TRBV29-1 and TRBJ2-5; TRBD1 aligns across 9 bases. CDR3 size: 14 residues. Trimming took 4 bases from V and 2 from J; bases not matched to a gene: 5. Germline lookup yields CDR1 SQVTM and CDR2 ANQGSEA.

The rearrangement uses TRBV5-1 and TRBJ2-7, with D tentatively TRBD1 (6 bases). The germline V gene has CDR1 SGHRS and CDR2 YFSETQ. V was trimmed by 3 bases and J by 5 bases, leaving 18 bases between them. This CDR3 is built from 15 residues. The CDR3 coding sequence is TGCGCCAGCAGCTCTGGGGGCCCAGAAAGCCACGAGCAGTACTTC. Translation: CASSSGGPESHEQYF.

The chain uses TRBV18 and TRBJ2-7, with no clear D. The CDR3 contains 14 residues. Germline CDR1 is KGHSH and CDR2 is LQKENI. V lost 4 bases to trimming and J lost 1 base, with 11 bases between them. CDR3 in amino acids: CASSLPLMSYEQYF. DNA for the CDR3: TGTGCCAGCTCACTCCCATTGATGTCCTACGAGCAGTACTTC.

In DNA, the CDR3 is TGTGCCAGCAGCCCAGGGACAGCGTCTCAGCCCCAGCATTTT. Translation gives CASSPGTASQPQHF. The chain is built from TRBV7-2 and TRBJ1-5; 7 nucleotides agree with TRBD1. The CDR3 contains 14 residues. The germline V gene encodes CDR1 SGHTA and CDR2 FQGNSA. Trimming removed 5 bases from V and 6 bases from J; junction bases left unmatched: 7.

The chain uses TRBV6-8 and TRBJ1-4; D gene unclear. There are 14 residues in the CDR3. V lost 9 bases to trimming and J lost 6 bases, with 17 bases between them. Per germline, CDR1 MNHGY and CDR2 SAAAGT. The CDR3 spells CASDLDSSDEKLFF. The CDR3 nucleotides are TGTGCCAGTGATTTGGACTCCTCGGATGAAAAACTGTTTTTT.

The CDR3 here is CSAADLFEQYF. The CDR3 DNA reads TGCAGTGCCGCGGACCTCTTCGAGCAGTACTTC. V is TRBV20-1 and J is TRBJ2-7; D remains ambiguous. Germline V gene lookup returns CDR1 DFQATT and CDR2 SNEGSKA (reference sequence). V was pared by 6 bases and J by 6 bases, with 12 bases between. This CDR3 has 11 amino acids.

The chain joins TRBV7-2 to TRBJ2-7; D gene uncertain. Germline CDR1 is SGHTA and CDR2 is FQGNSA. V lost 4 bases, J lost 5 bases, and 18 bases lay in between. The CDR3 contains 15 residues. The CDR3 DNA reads TGTGCCAGCAGCTCCCCCCCAGTGGGTTTGAACGAGCAGTACTTC. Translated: CASSSPPVGLNEQYF.

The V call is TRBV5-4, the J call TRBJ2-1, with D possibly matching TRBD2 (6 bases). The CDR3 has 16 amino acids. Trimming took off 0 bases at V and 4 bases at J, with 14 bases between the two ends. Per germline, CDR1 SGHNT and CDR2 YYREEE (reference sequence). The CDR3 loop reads CASSLGSSGPYNEQFF. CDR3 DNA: TGTGCCAGCAGCTTGGGTAGTAGCGGCCCGTACAATGAGCAGTTCTTC. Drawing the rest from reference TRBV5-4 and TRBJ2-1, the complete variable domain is ETGVTQSPTHLIKTRGQQVTLRCSSQSGHNTVSWYQQALGQGPQFIFQYYREEENGRGNFPPRFSGLQFPNYSSELNVNALELDDSALYLCASSLGSSGPYNEQFFGPGTRLTVL.

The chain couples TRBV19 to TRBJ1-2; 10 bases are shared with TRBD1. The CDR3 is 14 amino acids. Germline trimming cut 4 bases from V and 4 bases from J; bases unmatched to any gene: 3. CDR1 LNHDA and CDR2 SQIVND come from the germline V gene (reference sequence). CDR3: CASSTRTGGYGYTF. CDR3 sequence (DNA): TGTGCCAGTAGTACGCGGACAGGGGGCTATGGCTACACCTTC. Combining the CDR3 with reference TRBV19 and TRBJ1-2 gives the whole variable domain DGGITQSPKYLFRKEGQNVTLSCEQNLNHDAMYWYRQDPGQGLRLIYYSQIVNDFQKGDIAEGYSVSREKKESFPLTVTSAQKNPTAFYLCASSTRTGGYGYTFGSGTRLTVV.

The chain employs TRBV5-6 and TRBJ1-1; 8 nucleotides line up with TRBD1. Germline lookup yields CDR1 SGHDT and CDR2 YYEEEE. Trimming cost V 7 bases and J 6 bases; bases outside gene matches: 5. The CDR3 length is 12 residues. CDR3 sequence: CASGQGWPEAFF. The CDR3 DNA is TGTGCCAGCGGACAGGGTTGGCCTGAAGCTTTCTTT.

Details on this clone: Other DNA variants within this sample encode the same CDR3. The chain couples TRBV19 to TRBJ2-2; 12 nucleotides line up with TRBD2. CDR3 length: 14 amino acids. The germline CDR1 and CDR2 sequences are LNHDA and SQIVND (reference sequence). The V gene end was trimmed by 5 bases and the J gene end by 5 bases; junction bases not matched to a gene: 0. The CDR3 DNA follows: TGTGCCAGTAGTGGACTAGCGGGGACCGGGGAGCTGTTTTTT. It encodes CASSGLAGTGELFF.

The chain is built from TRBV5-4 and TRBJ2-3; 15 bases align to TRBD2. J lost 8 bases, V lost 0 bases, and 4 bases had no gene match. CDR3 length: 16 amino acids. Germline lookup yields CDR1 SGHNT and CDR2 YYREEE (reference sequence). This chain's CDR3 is CASSLGGLAGGGTQYF. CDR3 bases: TGTGCCAGCAGCTTGGGGGGACTAGCGGGAGGAGGTACGCAGTATTTT. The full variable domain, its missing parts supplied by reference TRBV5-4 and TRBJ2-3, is ETGVTQSPTHLIKTRGQQVTLRCSSQSGHNTVSWYQQALGQGPQFIFQYYREEENGRGNFPPRFSGLQFPNYSSELNVNALELDDSALYLCASSLGGLAGGGTQYFGPGTRLTVL.

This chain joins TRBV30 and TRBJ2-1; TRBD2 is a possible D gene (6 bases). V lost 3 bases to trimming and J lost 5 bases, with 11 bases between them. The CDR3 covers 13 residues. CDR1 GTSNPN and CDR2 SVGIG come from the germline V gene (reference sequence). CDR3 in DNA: TGTGCCTGGAGATGGGGACTCAACAATGAGCAGTTCTTC. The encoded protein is CAWRWGLNNEQFF.

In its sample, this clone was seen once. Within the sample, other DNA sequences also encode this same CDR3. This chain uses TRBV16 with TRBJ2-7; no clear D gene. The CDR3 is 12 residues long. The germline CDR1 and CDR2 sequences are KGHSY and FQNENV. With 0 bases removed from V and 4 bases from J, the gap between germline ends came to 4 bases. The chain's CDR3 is CASSQSGYEQYF. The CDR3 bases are TGTGCCAGCAGCCAATCGGGTTACGAGCAGTACTTC.

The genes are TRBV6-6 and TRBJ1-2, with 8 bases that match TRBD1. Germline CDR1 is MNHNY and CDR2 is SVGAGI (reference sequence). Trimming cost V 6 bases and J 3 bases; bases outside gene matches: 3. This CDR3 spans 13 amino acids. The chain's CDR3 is CASSTGGYYGYTF. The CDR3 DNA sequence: TGTGCCAGCAGCACAGGGGGGTACTATGGCTACACCTTC.

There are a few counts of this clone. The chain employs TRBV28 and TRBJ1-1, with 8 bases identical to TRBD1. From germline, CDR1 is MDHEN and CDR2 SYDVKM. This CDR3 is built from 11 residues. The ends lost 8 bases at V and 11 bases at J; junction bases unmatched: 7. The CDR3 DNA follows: TGTGCCAGCGGACGGACAGGGTCGGCTTTCTTT. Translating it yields CASGRTGSAFF. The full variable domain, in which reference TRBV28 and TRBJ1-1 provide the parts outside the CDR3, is DVKVTQSSRYLVKRTGEKVFLECVQDMDHENMFWYRQDPGLGLRLIYFSYDVKMKEKGDIPEGYSVSREKKERFSLILESASTNQTSMYLCASGRTGSAFFGQGTRLTVV.

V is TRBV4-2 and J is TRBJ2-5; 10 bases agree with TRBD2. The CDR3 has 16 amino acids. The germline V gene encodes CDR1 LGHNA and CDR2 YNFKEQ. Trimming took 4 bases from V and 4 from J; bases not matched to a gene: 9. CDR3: CASSPIPSGGAETQYF. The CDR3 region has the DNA TGTGCCAGCAGCCCTATCCCAAGCGGGGGGGCAGAGACCCAGTACTTC.

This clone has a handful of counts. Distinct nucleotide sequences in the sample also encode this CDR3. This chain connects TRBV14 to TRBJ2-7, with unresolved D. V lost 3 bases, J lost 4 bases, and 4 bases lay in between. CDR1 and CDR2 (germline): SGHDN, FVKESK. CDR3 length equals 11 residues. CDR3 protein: CASSQYYEQYF. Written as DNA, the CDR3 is TGTGCCAGCAGCCAGTATTACGAGCAGTACTTC.

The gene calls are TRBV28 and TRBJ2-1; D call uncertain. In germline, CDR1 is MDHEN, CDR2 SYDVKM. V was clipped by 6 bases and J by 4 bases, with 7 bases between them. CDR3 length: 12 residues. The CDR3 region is CASRRGYNEQFF. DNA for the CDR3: TGTGCCAGCAGACGTGGGTACAATGAGCAGTTCTTC.

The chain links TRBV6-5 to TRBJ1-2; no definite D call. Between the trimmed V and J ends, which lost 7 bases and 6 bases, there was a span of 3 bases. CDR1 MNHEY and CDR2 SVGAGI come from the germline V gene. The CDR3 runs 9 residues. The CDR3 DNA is TGTGCCAGCATGGATGGCTACACCTTC. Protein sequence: CASMDGYTF.

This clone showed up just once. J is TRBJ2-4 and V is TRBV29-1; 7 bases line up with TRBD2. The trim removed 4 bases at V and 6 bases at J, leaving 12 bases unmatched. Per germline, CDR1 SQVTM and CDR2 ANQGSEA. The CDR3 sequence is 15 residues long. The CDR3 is CSVVSAGRLRNIQYF. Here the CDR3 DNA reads TGCAGCGTTGTTTCAGCGGGAAGATTGAGAAACATTCAGTACTTC. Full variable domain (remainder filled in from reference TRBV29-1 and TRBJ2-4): SAVISQKPSRDICQRGTSLTIQCQVDSQVTMMFWYRQQPGQSLTLIATANQGSEATYESGFVIDKFPISRPNLTFSTLTVSNMSPEDSSIYLCSVVSAGRLRNIQYFGAGTRLSVL.

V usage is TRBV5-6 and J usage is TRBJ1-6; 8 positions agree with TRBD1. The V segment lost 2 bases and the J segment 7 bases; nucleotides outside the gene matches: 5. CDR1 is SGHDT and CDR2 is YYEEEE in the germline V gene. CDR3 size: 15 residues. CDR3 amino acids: CASSFAGGFNSPLHF. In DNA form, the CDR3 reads TGTGCCAGCAGCTTCGCAGGGGGCTTCAATTCACCCCTCCACTTT.

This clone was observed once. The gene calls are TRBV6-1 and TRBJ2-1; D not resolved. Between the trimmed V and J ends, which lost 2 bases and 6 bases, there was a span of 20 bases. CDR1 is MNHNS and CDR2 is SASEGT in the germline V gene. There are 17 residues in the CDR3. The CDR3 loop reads CASSERIATGFGNEQFF. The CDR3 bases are TGTGCCAGCAGTGAACGAATTGCAACTGGGTTCGGCAATGAGCAGTTCTTC.

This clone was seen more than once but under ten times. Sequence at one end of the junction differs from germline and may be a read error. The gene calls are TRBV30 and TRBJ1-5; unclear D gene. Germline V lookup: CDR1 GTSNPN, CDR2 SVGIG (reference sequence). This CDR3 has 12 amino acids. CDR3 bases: TGTGCCTGGAGTGGGTACAATCAACCCCAGCATTTT. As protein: CAWSGYNQPQHF.

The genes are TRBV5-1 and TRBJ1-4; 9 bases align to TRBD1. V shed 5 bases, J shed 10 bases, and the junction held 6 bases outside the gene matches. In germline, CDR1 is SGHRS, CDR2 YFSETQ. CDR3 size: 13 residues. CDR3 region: CASRQGQGGKLFF. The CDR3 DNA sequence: TGCGCCAGCAGACAGGGACAGGGAGGAAAACTGTTTTTT.

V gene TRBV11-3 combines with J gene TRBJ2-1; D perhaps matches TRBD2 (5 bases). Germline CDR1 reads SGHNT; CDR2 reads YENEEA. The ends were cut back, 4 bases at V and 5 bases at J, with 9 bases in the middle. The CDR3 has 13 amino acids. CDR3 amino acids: CASSSWENNEQFF. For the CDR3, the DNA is TGTGCCAGCAGCTCCTGGGAGAACAATGAGCAGTTCTTC.

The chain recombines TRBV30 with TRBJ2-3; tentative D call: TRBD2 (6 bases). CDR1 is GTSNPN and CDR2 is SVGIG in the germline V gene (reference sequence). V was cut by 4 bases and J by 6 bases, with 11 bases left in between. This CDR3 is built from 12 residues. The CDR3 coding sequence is TGTGCCTGGACGGGGGAAGCCGATACGCAGTATTTT. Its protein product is CAWTGEADTQYF.

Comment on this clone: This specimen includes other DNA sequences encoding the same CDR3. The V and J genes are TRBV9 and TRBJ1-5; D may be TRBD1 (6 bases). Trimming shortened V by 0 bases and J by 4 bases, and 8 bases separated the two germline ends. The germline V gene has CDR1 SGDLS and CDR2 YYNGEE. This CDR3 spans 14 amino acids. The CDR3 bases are TGTGCCAGCAGCGTAGGTCAGGGGAATCAGCCCCAGCATTTT. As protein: CASSVGQGNQPQHF.

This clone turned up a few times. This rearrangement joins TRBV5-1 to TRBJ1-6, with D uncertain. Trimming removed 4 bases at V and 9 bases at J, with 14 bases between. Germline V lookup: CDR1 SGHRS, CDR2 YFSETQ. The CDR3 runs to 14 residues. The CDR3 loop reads CASSTRDLSSPLHF. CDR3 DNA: TGCGCCAGCAGCACCCGGGATTTAAGTTCACCCCTCCACTTT.